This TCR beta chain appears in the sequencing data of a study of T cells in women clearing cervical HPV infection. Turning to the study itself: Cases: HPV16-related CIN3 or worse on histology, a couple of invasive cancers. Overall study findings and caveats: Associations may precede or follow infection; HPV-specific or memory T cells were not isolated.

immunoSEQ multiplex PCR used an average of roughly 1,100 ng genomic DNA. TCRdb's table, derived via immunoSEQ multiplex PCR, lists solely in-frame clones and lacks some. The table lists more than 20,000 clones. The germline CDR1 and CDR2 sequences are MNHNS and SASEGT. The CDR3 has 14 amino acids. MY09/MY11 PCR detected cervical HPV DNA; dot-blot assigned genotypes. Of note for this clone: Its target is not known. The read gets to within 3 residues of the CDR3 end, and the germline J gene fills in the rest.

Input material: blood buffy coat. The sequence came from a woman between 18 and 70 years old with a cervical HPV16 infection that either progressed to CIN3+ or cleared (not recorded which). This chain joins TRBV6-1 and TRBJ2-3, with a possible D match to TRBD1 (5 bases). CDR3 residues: CASSETRGKETQYF. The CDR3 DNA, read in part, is TGTGCCAGCAGTGAAACAAGGGGAAAAGAGACG.